This TCR beta chain is from a study of T cell responses to AZD1222 COVID-19 vaccine. The study, taken as a whole, reports: Reportedly, close to half of spike-specific TCRs are directed against unmutated variant regions. Donors were largely white British and mainly female; clonal diversity was possibly underestimated. Samples come after the peak T cell response, not at day 14.

Second doses at about 4 or about 12 weeks were pooled. The germline gives CDR1 ENHRY, CDR2 SYGVKD. The length of the CDR3 is 15 residues. Deletions cut 7 bases from V and 0 bases from J, with 15 bases between. The table came from immunoSEQ multiplex PCR; TCRdb's copy has only in-frame clones and leaves some out. The sample carries some 56,000 clones, 89% recorded once. Remarks on this clone: Its matching antigen is unknown.

This material consisted of peripheral blood, taken 28 days after the second AZD1222 dose. The chain has TRBV10-3 and TRBJ1-1; D perhaps matches TRBD1 (6 bases). The source is an adult who received the AZD1222 COVID-19 vaccine. The CDR3 bases are TGTGCCATCAATAGAGGCGGGACATTGAACACTGAAGCTTTCTTT. Its translation is CAINRGGTLNTEAFF.